The rows below give T cell receptor beta chains drawn from one sample of a study of blood T cell repertoires in COVID-19. Sequenced by immunoSEQ multiplex PCR; TCRdb stores in-frame clones only, minus some. The sample includes over 200,000 clones, 70% to 90% seen only once; the top ten take roughly 12%. Material: peripheral blood. The receptors derive from a woman aged 18-35 years who had recovered from COVID-19. Both conserved end residues are part of each CDR3. The D gene is left open where the match is weak. Size is omitted from some rows. Given values are once, few, many or a class for expanded clones.

>TRBV9|TRBJ2-1|.|.
TGTGCCAGCAGCGTTGGACAGAACTCCTACAATGAGCAGTTCTTC
CASSVGQNSYNEQFF
>TRBV7-2|TRBJ2-2|TRBD2|.
TGTGCCAGCAGCTTAATGGGACTAGCGGGGATGAACACCGGGGAGCTGTTTTTT
CASSLMGLAGMNTGELFF
>TRBV6-5|TRBJ2-7|TRBD1|few
TGTGCCAGCAAGCAGGACAGGATGTACGAGCAGTACTTC
CASKQDRMYEQYF
>TRBV29-1|TRBJ2-3|.|.
TGCAGCGTTGCCCGCCGTGACAATACGCAGTATTTT
CSVARRDNTQYF
>TRBV5-6|TRBJ1-6|TRBD1|.
TGTGCCAGCAGCTTAGACAGGGGCCCACCCCTCCACTTT
CASSLDRGPPLHF
>TRBV10-3|TRBJ2-2|.|.
TGTGCCATCAGTGACCTAAGCAACACCGGGGAGCTGTTTTTT
CAISDLSNTGELFF
>TRBV3-1/TRBV3-2|TRBJ2-7|.|.
TGTGCCAGCAGCATAAGTACCGGGTTTTACTACGAGCAGTACTTC
CASSISTGFYYEQYF
>TRBV4-2|TRBJ1-4|.|.
TGTGCCAGCAGCCCGAACCTACGCCCTAATGAAAAACTGTTTTTT
CASSPNLRPNEKLFF
>TRBV7-9|TRBJ1-2|.|once
TGTGCCAGCAGCTTAGGAGTAGGGACACCCGGGCGTGATGGCTACACCTTC
CASSLGVGTPGRDGYTF
>TRBV4-1|TRBJ2-5|.|.
TGCGCCAGCAGCCAAGGTGGAGGGCGGTGGCGGGAAGAGACCCAGTACTTC
CASSQGGGRWREETQYF
>TRBV6-2/TRBV6-3|TRBJ1-5|.|.
TGTGCCAGCAGTTCGGGGTTCAATCAGCCCCAGCATTTT
CASSSGFNQPQHF
>TRBV7-3|TRBJ2-5|TRBD2|once
TGTGCCAGCAGCTTAAGCGGGGGAGGGGCAGAGACCCAGTACTTC
CASSLSGGGAETQYF
>TRBV6-5|TRBJ1-1|TRBD1|.
TGTGCCAGCAGAGGACAGGGTCCAGACACTGAAGCTTTCTTT
CASRGQGPDTEAFF
>TRBV6-6|TRBJ2-1|TRBD2|.
TGTGCCAGCAGTTACCGCCCTAGCGGGGTATACAATGAGCAGTTCTTC
CASSYRPSGVYNEQFF
>TRBV25-1|TRBJ1-2|TRBD1|.
TGTGCCAGCAGTGACCTCGGGACAGGGGAGACTAACTATGGCTACACCTTC
CASSDLGTGETNYGYTF
>TRBV19|TRBJ2-7|TRBD1|.
TGTGCCAGTAGTGTAAGGGACAGGGGCCACGAGCAGTACTTC
CASSVRDRGHEQYF
>TRBV28|TRBJ1-2|.|.
TGTGCCAGCACCTTCTTGACAGCTAACTATGGCTACACCTTC
CASTFLTANYGYTF
>TRBV4-3|TRBJ2-1|TRBD2|.
TGCGCCAGCAGTCCTGGACTAGCGGTGGAGGGGGGGCAGTTCTTC
CASSPGLAVEGGQFF
>TRBV7-2|TRBJ1-4|.|.
TGTGCCAGCAGCGGGGGGGCAGGACTTGCAACTAATGAAAAACTGTTTTTT
CASSGGAGLATNEKLFF
>TRBV27|TRBJ2-7|TRBD2|.
TGTGCCAGCAGGGGACTAGCGGGAGTGGGCGAGCAGTACTTC
CASRGLAGVGEQYF
>TRBV3-1/TRBV3-2|TRBJ2-7|TRBD1|.
TGTGCCAGCAGCCACACTACCGGGACAGGGGCCGAGCAGTACTTC
CASSHTTGTGAEQYF
>TRBV7-9|TRBJ1-1|.|.
TGTGCCAGCAGCTACATTGACACTGAAGCTTTCTTT
CASSYIDTEAFF
>TRBV6-2/TRBV6-3|TRBJ2-7|TRBD2|once
TGTGCCAGCAGTTTAATGGTCCCGGGAGGATACGAGCAGTACTTC
CASSLMVPGGYEQYF
>TRBV3-1/TRBV3-2|TRBJ1-3|.|.
TGTGCCAGCAGCCAAGCCGCGGCAGGGACTGGAAACACCATATATTTT
CASSQAAAGTGNTIYF
>TRBV27|TRBJ1-5|TRBD1|.
TGTGCCAGCAGACCCTCCGGGACAGGCCCCCATCAGCCCCAGCATTTT
CASRPSGTGPHQPQHF
>TRBV11-2|TRBJ2-3|TRBD2|once
TGTGCCAGCAGCTTAGATCTTTGGAGCGGGAGTTCCACAGATACGCAGTATTTT
CASSLDLWSGSSTDTQYF
>TRBV11-2|TRBJ2-7|.|.
TGTGCCAGCAGCGCTTTTGGAGGAGCCTACGAGCAGTACTTC
CASSAFGGAYEQYF